These 32 T cell receptor beta chains came from one sample sequenced in a study of response to subunit inactivated influenza vaccine. TCRdb reanalysed the RT-PCR reads using MiXCR and keeps one entry per CDR3 protein. The sample yields 650,000 to 850,000 distinct CDR3 sequences, approximately 15% seen once. The sequencing used PBMCs from blood, collected roughly 15 days before vaccination. All receptors come from a man aged 50-59 years who received an inactivated influenza vaccine.

This clonotype turned up a few times. The J gene is TRBJ2-1, the V gene TRBV5-4; TRBD1 agrees at 8 bases. J gave up 3 bases and V 0 bases, and 8 bases lay outside the gene matches. In germline, CDR1 is SGHNT, CDR2 YYREEE (reference sequence). The length of the CDR3 is 17 residues. The CDR3 spells CASSLAGTGQLYNEQFF. The CDR3, as DNA: TGTGCCAGCAGCTTGGCCGGGACAGGCCAACTCTACAATGAGCAGTTCTTC. The whole variable domain, remainder taken from reference TRBV5-4 and TRBJ2-1, is ETGVTQSPTHLIKTRGQQVTLRCSSQSGHNTVSWYQQALGQGPQFIFQYYREEENGRGNFPPRFSGLQFPNYSSELNVNALELDDSALYLCASSLAGTGQLYNEQFFGPGTRLTVL.

The CDR3 reads CATSTEVGEQYF. The CDR3 region has the DNA TGTGCCACCTCAACAGAGGTTGGCGAGCAGTACTTC. The rearrangement links TRBV15 to TRBJ2-7; no clear D. Trimming took 8 bases from V and 6 from J, leaving 14 bases between them. Germline lookup yields CDR1 LNHNV and CDR2 YYDKDF (reference sequence). The CDR3 extends over 12 amino acids.

V and J are TRBV27 and TRBJ2-5; 8 nucleotides match TRBD2. This CDR3 has 15 residues. The germline V gene has CDR1 MNHEY and CDR2 SMNVEV (reference sequence). V lost 7 bases and J lost 1; bases outside the gene matches: 8. In DNA form, the CDR3 reads TGTGCCAGCATTGGGCAGCGGGGGACCCAAGAGACCCAGTACTTC. Its translation: CASIGQRGTQETQYF.

The rearrangement joins TRBV4-1 to TRBJ2-1, with a possible D match to TRBD1 (6 bases). Germline lookup yields CDR1 MGHRA and CDR2 YSYEKL. The CDR3 is made up of 16 amino acids. Trimming took 5 bases from V and 3 from J, leaving 17 bases between them. For the CDR3, the DNA is TGCGCCAGCAGCTACCAAACGCTAGGGGGCTACAATGAGCAGTTCTTC. Its translation is CASSYQTLGGYNEQFF.

This clonotype has only a few counts. V usage is TRBV3-1 and J usage is TRBJ2-1; D perhaps matches TRBD2 (7 bases). Trimming left V 8 bases short and J 5 bases short, with 16 bases between. The CDR3 is 14 residues long. Germline CDR1 is LGHDT and CDR2 is YNNKEL (reference sequence). The CDR3 protein is CASSTAGANNEQFF. CDR3 DNA sequence: TGTGCCAGCTCCACTGCGGGGGCTAACAATGAGCAGTTCTTC.

This clonotype was counted a few times. This rearrangement joins TRBV28 to TRBJ1-5; D is unresolved. With 5 bases removed from V and 3 bases from J, the gap between germline ends came to 14 bases. This CDR3 region has 15 residues. CDR1 is MDHEN, CDR2 SYDVKM, per germline. The CDR3 region has the DNA TGTGCCAGCAGTCGACCTCCGGGCGTCAATCAGCCCCAGCATTTT. Protein product: CASSRPPGVNQPQHF. The complete variable domain, with remaining parts taken from reference TRBV28 and TRBJ1-5, reads DVKVTQSSRYLVKRTGEKVFLECVQDMDHENMFWYRQDPGLGLRLIYFSYDVKMKEKGDIPEGYSVSREKKERFSLILESASTNQTSMYLCASSRPPGVNQPQHFGDGTRLSIL.

The CDR3 region is CASSQGTSGNYEQYF. DNA for the CDR3: TGCGCCAGCAGCCAAGGGACTAGCGGGAACTACGAGCAGTACTTC. This rearrangement joins TRBV4-3 to TRBJ2-7; 12 positions match TRBD2. Losses at the gene ends were 1 base for V and 3 bases for J; bases not matched to a gene: 1. Germline V gene sequence: CDR1 LGHNA, CDR2 YSLEER. The CDR3 is 15 residues long.

This clonotype was observed at least ten times. V is TRBV18 and J is TRBJ1-5; 10 bases align to TRBD1. The V and J ends lost 3 bases and 3 bases, in that order; junction bases with no gene match: 2. The CDR3 covers 15 residues. Germline V gene lookup returns CDR1 KGHSH and CDR2 LQKENI. CDR3 region: CASSPGQGPNQPQHF. The CDR3 DNA is TGTGCCAGCTCACCGGGACAGGGGCCCAATCAGCCCCAGCATTTT.

In its sample, this clonotype was seen a few times. The chain carries TRBV7-9 and TRBJ2-3; D is unclear. Germline V gives CDR1 SEHNR, CDR2 FQNEAQ (reference sequence). The CDR3 is 14 amino acids. Trimming shortened V by 2 bases and J by 3 bases, and 9 bases separated the two germline ends. The CDR3 DNA is TGTGCCAGCAGCTTATCTACAGAAACAGATACGCAGTATTTT. Amino acids: CASSLSTETDTQYF.

About this clonotype itself: A read error may account for a junction end that differs from germline. J is TRBJ2-7 and V is TRBV14; D uncertain. This CDR3 has 14 residues. Germline assignment: CDR1 SGHDN and CDR2 FVKESK. Here the CDR3 DNA reads TGTGTCAGCAGCCACGGCGGAAACCCCTACGAGCAGTACTTC. This codes for CVSSHGGNPYEQYF.

This clonotype was observed a few times. Given a much more abundant clone one base away, this may be a read error. V usage is TRBV7-9 and J usage is TRBJ1-6, with TRBD1 as a possible D gene (5 bases). V lost 1 base, J lost 10 bases, and 11 bases lay in between. CDR1 and CDR2 (germline): SEHNR, FQNEAQ (reference sequence). This CDR3 is 14 amino acids long. CDR3 DNA: TGTGCCAGCAGCTTAGGGGGCTTCGGGTCACCCCTCCACTTT. This codes for CASSLGGFGSPLHF.

This clonotype appeared a few times. The chain uses TRBV6-1 and TRBJ2-7; possible D gene TRBD1, 5 bases. Germline CDR1 is MNHNS and CDR2 is SASEGT. The V end was cut by 3 bases, the J end by 6 bases, with 9 bases between. This CDR3 has 12 amino acids. CDR3 loop: CASSEHRTEQYF. The CDR3 nucleotides are TGTGCCAGCAGTGAGCACAGGACCGAGCAGTACTTC.

This sequence joins TRBV6-2 or TRBV6-3 and TRBJ2-7, with 9 bases matching TRBD1. Germline trimming cut 10 bases from V and 2 bases from J; bases unmatched to any gene: 9. Germline CDR1 and CDR2: MNHEY and SVGEGT. The length of the CDR3 is 14 residues. The CDR3 region has the DNA TGTGCCACTGGAAGGACAGGGGTTACCTACGAGCAGTACTTC. Translation gives CATGRTGVTYEQYF.

The chain recombines TRBV6-4 with TRBJ1-2; a weak D match, TRBD1 (6 bases). CDR1 is MRHNA, CDR2 SNTAGT, per germline. The CDR3 length is 14 residues. V shed 3 bases and J shed 8 bases, with 16 bases lying between them. The CDR3, as DNA: TGTGCCAGCAGTGAAGAGGCAGGGGTGAAGGGCTACACCTTC. The encoded protein is CASSEEAGVKGYTF.

At least ten counts were recorded for this clonotype. This chain links TRBV12-3 or TRBV12-4 with TRBJ2-2; no firm D call. The CDR3 consists of 14 residues. Trimming stripped 6 bases from V and 3 bases from J, with 11 bases between. The CDR3 DNA is TGTGCCAGCAGCATGGGCCGAGACACCGGGGAGCTGTTTTTT. Its translation is CASSMGRDTGELFF.

The V and J genes are TRBV5-1 and TRBJ2-4, with 8 bases matching TRBD1. This CDR3 is 13 amino acids long. CDR1 and CDR2 (germline): SGHRS, YFSETQ. V trimming: 0 bases; J trimming: 15 bases; junction bases outside the gene matches: 8. CDR3 protein: CASSLAGQGGRYF. The CDR3 DNA sequence: TGCGCCAGCAGCTTGGCCGGACAGGGTGGACGGTACTTC.

This clonotype was counted a few times. V gene TRBV5-1 combines with J gene TRBJ1-1; 8 bases are shared with TRBD1. The ends lost 0 bases at V and 4 bases at J; junction bases unmatched: 8. The germline V gene has CDR1 SGHRS and CDR2 YFSETQ. This CDR3 has 16 residues. Written as DNA, the CDR3 is TGCGCCAGCAGCTTGGGCTTCGACAGGGGACGCACTGAAGCTTTCTTT. As protein: CASSLGFDRGRTEAFF. The full variable domain, in which reference TRBV5-1 and TRBJ1-1 provide the parts outside the CDR3, is KAGVTQTPRYLIKTRGQQVTLSCSPISGHRSVSWYQQTPGQGLQFLFEYFSETQRNKGNFPGRFSGRQFSNSRSEMNVSTLELGDSALYLCASSLGFDRGRTEAFFGQGTRLTVV.

This clonotype was recorded a few times. The chain joins TRBV25-1 to TRBJ2-1, with TRBD1 matching over 8 bases. Unmatched junction bases numbered 5, after V lost 6 bases and J lost 4 bases. The length of the CDR3 is 14 residues. Germline V gene lookup returns CDR1 MGHDK and CDR2 SYGVNS. CDR3 protein: CASRRTGTYNEQFF. The CDR3 DNA is TGTGCCAGCAGGAGGACAGGGACGTACAATGAGCAGTTCTTC.

The genes are TRBV10-3 and TRBJ2-1; the match to TRBD2 covers 8 bases. Per germline, CDR1 ENHRY and CDR2 SYGVKD. There are 18 residues in the CDR3. J lost 6 bases, V lost 6 bases, and 19 bases had no gene match. CDR3 region: CAISPTTPGLDLGNEQFF. The DNA for the CDR3 is TGTGCCATCAGCCCCACCACCCCGGGACTAGACCTTGGCAATGAGCAGTTCTTC.

This clonotype was recorded a few times. The chain uses TRBV6-2 or TRBV6-3 and TRBJ2-5, with D perhaps TRBD2 (6 bases). CDR3 length: 15 residues. Germline CDR1 MNHEY, CDR2 SVGEGT. The germline V and J ends were trimmed by 7 bases and 5 bases, with 20 bases remaining between them. The DNA for the CDR3 is TGTGCCAGCACCCAGAGCGCCGGGGGTCGGGAGACCCAGTACTTC. It is translated as CASTQSAGGRETQYF.

In this sample, this clonotype turned up many times. The CDR3 spells CASSLGRGNSPLHF. The CDR3 DNA is TGCGCCAGCAGCTTGGGGAGGGGTAATTCACCCCTCCACTTT. The chain couples TRBV5-1 to TRBJ1-6; possible D gene TRBD1, 5 bases. V was clipped by 0 bases and J by 6 bases, with 7 bases between them. The CDR3 sequence is 14 residues long. CDR1 and CDR2 from the germline V gene are SGHRS and YFSETQ.

V and J are TRBV24-1 and TRBJ2-2; TRBD1 is a possible D gene (6 bases). The V and J ends lost 4 bases and 4 bases respectively, with 12 bases between them. Germline CDR1 reads KGHDR; CDR2 reads SFDVKD. CDR3 length: 15 residues. The CDR3 sequence is CATSDHTRGTGELFF. CDR3 bases: TGTGCCACCAGTGACCATACCAGGGGCACCGGGGAGCTGTTTTTT.

The rearrangement links TRBV5-1 to TRBJ2-1; 8 nucleotides match TRBD2. Trimming removed 3 bases from V and 1 base from J; junction bases left unmatched: 3. This CDR3 comprises 15 residues. CDR1 is SGHRS, CDR2 YFSETQ, per germline. CDR3 amino acids: CASSWVAGSYNEQFF. Written as DNA, the CDR3 is TGCGCCAGCAGCTGGGTAGCGGGGTCCTACAATGAGCAGTTCTTC. The variable domain in full, with the rest retrieved from reference TRBV5-1 and TRBJ2-1, is KAGVTQTPRYLIKTRGQQVTLSCSPISGHRSVSWYQQTPGQGLQFLFEYFSETQRNKGNFPGRFSGRQFSNSRSEMNVSTLELGDSALYLCASSWVAGSYNEQFFGPGTRLTVL.

This clonotype has only a few counts. The genes are TRBV2 and TRBJ2-7; D is undetermined. This CDR3 contains 10 residues. Germline CDR1 reads SNHLY; CDR2 reads FYNNEI. V lost 11 bases and J 6 bases, leaving 11 bases between the germline ends. The CDR3 DNA is TGTGCCGGCGTTTGGGGCGAGCAGTACTTC. Translation gives CAGVWGEQYF. Combining the CDR3 with reference TRBV2 and TRBJ2-7 gives the whole variable domain EPEVTQTPSHQVTQMGQEVILRCVPISNHLYFYWYRQILGQKVEFLVSFYNNEISEKSEIFDDQFSVERPDGSNFTLKIRSTKLEDSAMYFCAGVWGEQYFGPGTRLTVT.

This clonotype showed up many times. The chain is built from TRBV5-5 and TRBJ1-5; no reliable D call. Germline V CDR1 and CDR2: SGHKS, YYEKEE (reference sequence). V lost 2 bases to trimming and J lost 3 bases, with 12 bases between them. The CDR3 covers 15 residues. In DNA form, the CDR3 reads TGTGCCAGCAGCTTAAGTGGAGGGAACAATCAGCCCCAGCATTTT. It yields the protein CASSLSGGNNQPQHF.

The rearrangement joins TRBV28 to TRBJ1-1, with a possible D match to TRBD1 (5 bases). With 10 bases removed from V and 1 base from J, the gap between germline ends came to 10 bases. The CDR3 is made up of 12 amino acids. Germline V CDR1 and CDR2: MDHEN, SYDVKM. CDR3 coding DNA: TGTGCCACCAGACAGCGGAACACTGAAGCTTTCTTT. It yields the protein CATRQRNTEAFF.

CDR3 in amino acids: CASNPTSPQETQYF. As DNA, the CDR3 is TGTGCCAGCAACCCGACTAGCCCCCAAGAGACCCAGTACTTC. V gene TRBV7-9 combines with J gene TRBJ2-5; TRBD2 matches 7 bases. Per germline, CDR1 SEHNR and CDR2 FQNEAQ (reference sequence). The V segment lost 7 bases and the J segment 1 base; nucleotides outside the gene matches: 6. This CDR3 spans 14 amino acids.

This clonotype was seen more than once but under ten times. The chain has TRBV28 and TRBJ2-7, with TRBD2 identical over 8 bases. The CDR3 covers 15 residues. J was trimmed by 3 bases and V by 3 bases; bases with no gene match: 7. CDR1 is MDHEN, CDR2 SYDVKM, per germline. The CDR3 is CASSLLRGAGYEQYF. CDR3 DNA sequence: TGTGCCAGCAGTTTGTTGCGGGGGGCTGGCTACGAGCAGTACTTC.

This clonotype was counted between two and nine times. The chain recombines TRBV18 with TRBJ1-1, with 8 bases matching TRBD1. The CDR3 sequence is 15 residues long. The V gene's germline CDR1 is KGHSH and CDR2 LQKENI. V lost 5 bases to trimming and J lost 1 base; unmatched junction nucleotides: 6. CDR3 sequence: CASSASGGWNTEAFF. CDR3 in DNA: TGTGCCAGCTCAGCCTCAGGGGGCTGGAACACTGAAGCTTTCTTT.

There are a few counts of this clonotype. The rearrangement links TRBV4-3 to TRBJ1-3, with 8 bases matching TRBD1. This CDR3 region has 18 residues. Germline V gene lookup returns CDR1 LGHNA and CDR2 YSLEER. V was pared by 0 bases and J by 1 base, with 8 bases of the junction left unmatched. The CDR3 region has the DNA TGCGCCAGCAGCCAAGACGGGCAGGGGGCGCTTTCTGGAAACACCATATATTTT. The encoded protein is CASSQDGQGALSGNTIYF.

This clonotype was detected many times. V gene TRBV7-9 combines with J gene TRBJ1-5; D not resolved. Trimming took off 2 bases at V and 9 bases at J, with 11 bases between the two ends. The CDR3 is made up of 13 amino acids. The germline V gene has CDR1 SEHNR and CDR2 FQNEAQ (reference sequence). The CDR3 bases are TGTGCCAGCAGCTTACACATGGATCGGCCCCAGCATTTT. It codes for CASSLHMDRPQHF.

The chain joins TRBV7-9 to TRBJ2-1; 9 nucleotides match TRBD2. The CDR3 is made up of 14 amino acids. The germline V gene has CDR1 SEHNR and CDR2 FQNEAQ (reference sequence). V trimming: 4 bases; J trimming: 8 bases; junction bases outside the gene matches: 6. CDR3 sequence: CASSWGLAGYEQFF. The CDR3 DNA follows: TGTGCCAGCAGCTGGGGGCTAGCGGGATATGAGCAGTTCTTC.